Detailed here is one T cell receptor (beta chain). The data were obtained in a study of OX40 agonist ivuxolimab in advanced cancers. V lost 4 bases, J lost 7 bases, and 11 bases lay in between. The V gene's germline CDR1 is SGHAT and CDR2 FQNNGV. This CDR3 has 14 amino acids. Data came from immunoSEQ multiplex PCR; TCRdb stores just in-frame clones and leaves some out. The table lists fewer than 95,000 clones, 75% to 90% of them singletons. Material: CD4+ or CD8+ T cells sorted from blood, obtained in a trial of the OX40 agonist ivuxolimab. The source is an adult with an advanced solid tumor such as melanoma, head and neck, liver or kidney cancer. The rearrangement uses TRBV11-2 and TRBJ1-6; D unclear. Written as DNA, the CDR3 is TGTGCCAGCAGCTCCCCCGAGCACAATTCACCCCTCCACTTT. Translated, it gives CASSSPEHNSPLHF. The full variable domain, its missing parts supplied by reference TRBV11-2 and TRBJ1-6, is EAGVAQSPRYKIIEKRQSVAFWCNPISGHATLYWYQQILGQGPKLLIQFQNNGVVDDSQLPKDRFSAERLKGVDSTLKIQPAKLEDSAVYLCASSSPEHNSPLHFGNGTRLTVT.